This T cell receptor beta chain was observed in a study of T cell responses to AZD1222 COVID-19 vaccine. Study-wide results and limits: Across spike, vaccine-associated CD4 TCRs were found, dominant at 160-218 and 743-854.

Details on this clone: As yet, its antigen is unknown.

The length of the CDR3 is 15 residues. Per the germline V gene, CDR1 is ENHRY and CDR2 is SYGVKD. The V end lost 3 bases, the J end lost 1 base, and 12 bases lay between the germline ends. Sequenced by immunoSEQ multiplex PCR; TCRdb stores in-frame clones only, minus some. The data hold some 110,000 clones, with roughly 84% observed a single time. The V gene is TRBV10-3, the J gene TRBJ1-1; D gene ambiguous. The material was peripheral blood, obtained on day 0 of AZD1222 vaccination. This clonotype was obtained from an adult in good health. CDR3 sequence (DNA): TGTGCCATCAGTGAAGGGTCGGGCGGGAACACTGAAGCTTTCTTT. Amino acids: CAISEGSGGNTEAFF.